This is a list of T cell receptor beta chains from one sample in a study of shared clonotypes between healthy human individuals. Data came from immunoSEQ multiplex PCR; TCRdb stores just in-frame clones and leaves some out. The sample holds about 680,000 clones; about 91% are singletons and the top ten take about a quarter. The sample taken for sequencing was naive CD8+ T cells sorted from blood. These receptors were obtained from a man aged 25 to 40 in good health. CDR3s leave out the opening cysteine and the closing phenylalanine or tryptophan. Clone size is given for some rows only: seen once, a few or many times, or a class if the clone is expanded.

>NA|TRBJ2-2|TRBV18
ASRDRANTGELF
>NA|TRBJ2-3|TRBV7-6
ASSPLGTDTQY
>NA|TRBJ2-2|TRBV14
ASSLRTGRSTGELF
>NA|TRBJ2-7|TRBV4-1
ASSHRTGAYEQY
>NA|TRBJ1-2|TRBV9
ASSVSTGNGYT
>NA|TRBJ2-6|TRBV28
ASRPTNLDVAGANVLT
>NA|TRBJ2-7|TRBV7-3
ASSLERVWDTCEQY
>few|TRBJ2-7|TRBV10-2
ASSEMAIYEQY
>NA|TRBJ2-7|TRBV5-4
ASSQGGTGGYEQY
>NA|TRBJ2-1|TRBV11-2
ASSFTSLEQF